This paragraph reports one TCR beta chain. As yet, its antigen is unknown. Trimming left V 8 bases short and J 10 bases short, with 15 bases between. This CDR3 is built from 13 residues. The germline gives CDR1 LGHDT, CDR2 YNNKEL (reference sequence). This specimen belongs to a study of T-cell memory formation after mild COVID-19. Study at large: Largely, TCR clusters stayed within a single donor. Study-level points and caveats: The authors left the SARS-CoV-2 specificity of second-wave clones peaking on day 37 unconfirmed.

TCR alpha and TCR beta cDNA libraries carrying sample barcodes and UMIs were produced by 5'RACE using constant-segment primers. One entry per CDR3 protein results from TCRdb running MiXCR on the 5' RACE reads. This repertoire shows around 340,000 distinct CDR3 sequences, 13% found once; its top ten account for roughly 23%. V gene TRBV3-1 combines with J gene TRBJ1-6; D unclear. Sequences were obtained from PBMCs or a T cell subset sorted from them (not recorded which). This TCR derives from a young man who had mild COVID-19 (a few samples of this study predate the infection). Cell type and time point are not known. CDR3: CASLRAVGSPLHF. For the CDR3, the DNA is TGTGCCAGCCTCCGGGCAGTAGGGTCACCCCTCCACTTT. Supplemented by reference TRBV3-1 and TRBJ1-6, the full variable domain reads DTAVSQTPKYLVTQMGNDKSIKCEQNLGHDTMYWYKQDSKKFLKIMFSYNNKELIINETVPNRFSPKSPDKAHLNLHINSLELGDSAVYFCASLRAVGSPLHFGNGTRLTVT.